This T cell receptor (beta chain) comes out of a study of Tregs in tolerant kidney transplant recipients. Looked up from germline, CDR1 is MGHDK and CDR2 is SYGVNS. The ends were cut back, 1 base at V and 4 bases at J, with 10 bases in the middle. This CDR3 is built from 14 residues. Unstimulated regulatory T cells (CD4+CD25+CD127-), CD4+CD25- non-regulatory cells, CD4 and CD8 cells were FACS-sorted from thawed PBMCs. Turning to this clone: Antigen: not known.

Study results and caveats: Biological reproducibility was not directly addressed in this study.

Method: immunoSEQ multiplex PCR; TCRdb's copy keeps in-frame clones and lacks some. The repertoire holds over 60,000 clones, with 98% as singletons. The starting material was CD4+ T cells from blood, obtained before the transplant. The chain uses TRBV25-1 and TRBJ1-2, with no clear D. The TCR sequence derives from a human donor who received a combined kidney and bone marrow transplant. In DNA, the CDR3 is TGTGCCAGCAGTGAATCATCAGGAATCTATGGCTACACCTTC. Encoded protein: CASSESSGIYGYTF.